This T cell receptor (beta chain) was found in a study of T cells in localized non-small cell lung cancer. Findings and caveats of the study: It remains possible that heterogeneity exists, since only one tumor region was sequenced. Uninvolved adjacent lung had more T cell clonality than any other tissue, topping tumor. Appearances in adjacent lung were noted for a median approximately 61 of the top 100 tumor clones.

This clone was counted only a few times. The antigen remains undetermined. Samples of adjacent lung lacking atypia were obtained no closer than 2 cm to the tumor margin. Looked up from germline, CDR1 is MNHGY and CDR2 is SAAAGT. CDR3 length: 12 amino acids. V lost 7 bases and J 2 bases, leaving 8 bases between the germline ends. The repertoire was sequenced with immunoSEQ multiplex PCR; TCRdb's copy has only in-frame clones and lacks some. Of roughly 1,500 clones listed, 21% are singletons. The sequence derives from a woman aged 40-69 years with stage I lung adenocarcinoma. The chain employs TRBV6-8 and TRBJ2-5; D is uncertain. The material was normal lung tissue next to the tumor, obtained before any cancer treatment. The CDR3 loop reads CASTWSQETQYF. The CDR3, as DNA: TGTGCCAGCACTTGGTCACAAGAGACCCAGTACTTC.